Listed below are T cell receptor beta chains from one sample, sequenced in a study of blood T cell repertoires in COVID-19. This table comes from immunoSEQ multiplex PCR, and its TCRdb copy is limited to in-frame clones, with some not included. The table lists around 130,000 clones, about 74% of them singletons, with 7.9% in the top ten. The sample comprised peripheral blood. The receptor set was obtained from a human donor in a cohort sampled during active COVID-19. Each CDR3 is given with its conserved first and last residue. Each record gives: CDR3 protein, CDR3 DNA, V gene, D gene, J gene, CDR3 length, clone size. The D gene is left open where the match is weak. Rows give clone size only sometimes, using once, few, many, or a class for an expanded clone.

cdr3_aa: CASSPGTGGYGYTF
cdr3_nt: TGTGCCAGCAGCCCCGGGACAGGGGGCTATGGCTACACCTTC
v_call: TRBV7-2
d_call: TRBD1
j_call: TRBJ1-2
cdr3_length: 14
clone_size: .

cdr3_aa: CASGLPLRGGGGTEAFF
cdr3_nt: TGTGCTAGTGGTTTGCCCCTAAGGGGAGGCGGGGGGACTGAAGCTTTCTTT
v_call: TRBV12-5
d_call: .
j_call: TRBJ1-1
cdr3_length: 17
clone_size: .

cdr3_aa: CASSLQLSQETQYF
cdr3_nt: TGTGCCAGCAGTCTACAGCTATCCCAAGAGACCCAGTACTTC
v_call: TRBV3-1/TRBV3-2
d_call: .
j_call: TRBJ2-5
cdr3_length: 14
clone_size: .

cdr3_aa: CASSERSGTGANVLTF
cdr3_nt: TGTGCCAGCAGTGAGAGGTCAGGGACTGGGGCCAACGTCCTGACTTTC
v_call: TRBV6-1
d_call: .
j_call: TRBJ2-6
cdr3_length: 16
clone_size: .

cdr3_aa: CASSPKVAGYTEAFF
cdr3_nt: TGTGCCAGCAGCCCAAAAGTGGCAGGGTACACTGAAGCTTTCTTT
v_call: TRBV11-2
d_call: .
j_call: TRBJ1-1
cdr3_length: 15
clone_size: few

cdr3_aa: CASRRAQETQYF
cdr3_nt: TGCGCCAGCAGGCGAGCCCAAGAGACCCAGTACTTC
v_call: TRBV5-1
d_call: .
j_call: TRBJ2-5
cdr3_length: 12
clone_size: .

cdr3_aa: CASSQGRRQVNTEAFF
cdr3_nt: TGCGCCAGCAGCCAGGGGAGGCGGCAGGTGAACACTGAAGCTTTCTTT
v_call: TRBV4-1
d_call: .
j_call: TRBJ1-1
cdr3_length: 16
clone_size: .

cdr3_aa: CASSLTGGREQYF
cdr3_nt: TGTGCCAGCAGCTTAACGGGGGGGCGCGAGCAGTACTTC
v_call: TRBV11-3
d_call: TRBD2
j_call: TRBJ2-7
cdr3_length: 13
clone_size: few

cdr3_aa: CASSLLGAGPNEQFF
cdr3_nt: TGTGCCAGCAGTTTATTGGGGGCAGGGCCGAATGAGCAGTTCTTC
v_call: TRBV28
d_call: .
j_call: TRBJ2-1
cdr3_length: 15
clone_size: .

cdr3_aa: CAWGVRTSGDEQYF
cdr3_nt: TGTGCCTGGGGAGTCCGGACTAGCGGGGACGAGCAGTACTTC
v_call: TRBV30
d_call: TRBD2
j_call: TRBJ2-7
cdr3_length: 14
clone_size: .

cdr3_aa: CASSPRQGSYTF
cdr3_nt: TGTGCCAGCAGCCCCAGACAGGGAAGCTACACCTTC
v_call: TRBV5-4
d_call: TRBD1
j_call: TRBJ1-2
cdr3_length: 12
clone_size: .

cdr3_aa: CASRLAVEVGGQGAYEQYF
cdr3_nt: TGTGCAAGTCGCTTAGCGGTAGAAGTGGGGGGACAGGGGGCGTACGAGCAGTACTTC
v_call: TRBV12-2
d_call: .
j_call: TRBJ2-7
cdr3_length: 19
clone_size: .

cdr3_aa: CASSSLAGTVGNTIYF
cdr3_nt: TGTGCCAGCAGCTCCTTGGCGGGGACCGTAGGAAACACCATATATTTT
v_call: TRBV7-8
d_call: .
j_call: TRBJ1-3
cdr3_length: 16
clone_size: .

cdr3_aa: CASSLYGRPEAFF
cdr3_nt: TGTGCCAGCAGTTTATACGGCAGGCCTGAAGCTTTCTTT
v_call: TRBV27
d_call: .
j_call: TRBJ1-1
cdr3_length: 13
clone_size: many

cdr3_aa: CAWSPPGGGKETQYF
cdr3_nt: TGTGCCTGGAGTCCCCCGGGCGGGGGGAAAGAGACCCAGTACTTC
v_call: TRBV30
d_call: TRBD2
j_call: TRBJ2-5
cdr3_length: 15
clone_size: few

cdr3_aa: CASSLGQGYEKLFF
cdr3_nt: TGTGCCAGCAGCTTAGGACAGGGATATGAAAAACTGTTTTTT
v_call: TRBV13
d_call: .
j_call: TRBJ1-4
cdr3_length: 14
clone_size: .

cdr3_aa: CASSSSPSGANVLTF
cdr3_nt: TGTGCCAGCAGCTCTAGCCCATCTGGGGCCAACGTCCTGACTTTC
v_call: TRBV11-2
d_call: .
j_call: TRBJ2-6
cdr3_length: 15
clone_size: few

cdr3_aa: CASSLEGTGGVYGYTF
cdr3_nt: TGTGCCAGCAGCTTGGAGGGGACAGGGGGCGTCTATGGCTACACCTTC
v_call: TRBV5-4
d_call: TRBD1
j_call: TRBJ1-2
cdr3_length: 16
clone_size: .

cdr3_aa: CASSYGQGYPQHF
cdr3_nt: TGTGCCAGCAGTTACGGACAGGGTTATCCCCAGCATTTT
v_call: TRBV6-5
d_call: TRBD1
j_call: TRBJ1-5
cdr3_length: 13
clone_size: .

cdr3_aa: CASSQGPDRGSYGYTF
cdr3_nt: TGCGCCAGCAGCCAAGGCCCGGACAGGGGAAGCTATGGCTACACCTTC
v_call: TRBV4-1
d_call: TRBD1
j_call: TRBJ1-2
cdr3_length: 16
clone_size: .

cdr3_aa: CAAKSGGNNEQYF
cdr3_nt: TGTGCCGCGAAATCAGGGGGGAACAACGAGCAGTACTTC
v_call: TRBV27
d_call: .
j_call: TRBJ2-7
cdr3_length: 13
clone_size: .

cdr3_aa: CASSEADGGAYGYTF
cdr3_nt: TGTGCCAGCAGTGAAGCCGACGGAGGGGCGTATGGCTACACCTTC
v_call: TRBV6-1
d_call: .
j_call: TRBJ1-2
cdr3_length: 15
clone_size: .

cdr3_aa: CASSPGQGIVEQYF
cdr3_nt: TGTGCCAGCAGTCCGGGACAGGGGATCGTCGAGCAGTACTTC
v_call: TRBV27
d_call: TRBD1
j_call: TRBJ2-7
cdr3_length: 14
clone_size: .

cdr3_aa: CASSLVGRVGSEQYF
cdr3_nt: TGTGCCAGCAGTTTAGTGGGGAGGGTGGGGTCCGAGCAGTACTTC
v_call: TRBV27
d_call: TRBD2
j_call: TRBJ2-7
cdr3_length: 15
clone_size: .

cdr3_aa: CASSLSGTGGEQYF
cdr3_nt: TGCGCCAGCAGCTTGTCCGGGACAGGGGGCGAGCAGTACTTC
v_call: TRBV5-1
d_call: TRBD1
j_call: TRBJ2-7
cdr3_length: 14
clone_size: .

cdr3_aa: CASSWAMGGEQYF
cdr3_nt: TGCGCCAGCAGTTGGGCGATGGGGGGCGAGCAGTACTTC
v_call: TRBV5-1
d_call: .
j_call: TRBJ2-7
cdr3_length: 13
clone_size: .

cdr3_aa: CASSESESDEQFF
cdr3_nt: TGTGCCAGCAGCGAAAGCGAATCGGATGAGCAGTTCTTC
v_call: TRBV9
d_call: .
j_call: TRBJ2-1
cdr3_length: 13
clone_size: .

cdr3_aa: CASSYSSDRLTYEQYF
cdr3_nt: TGTGCCAGCAGTTACTCTTCGGACAGATTGACCTACGAGCAGTACTTC
v_call: TRBV6-2/TRBV6-3
d_call: .
j_call: TRBJ2-7
cdr3_length: 16
clone_size: .

cdr3_aa: CASSSEWDSYTEAFF
cdr3_nt: TGTGCCAGCAGCTCGGAATGGGACAGCTACACTGAAGCTTTCTTT
v_call: TRBV7-9
d_call: TRBD1
j_call: TRBJ1-1
cdr3_length: 15
clone_size: .

cdr3_aa: CASSFPGGVTEAFF
cdr3_nt: TGTGCCAGCAGCTTCCCGGGGGGTGTCACTGAAGCTTTCTTT
v_call: TRBV5-6
d_call: .
j_call: TRBJ1-1
cdr3_length: 14
clone_size: .

cdr3_aa: CASSYSISGYYNEQFF
cdr3_nt: TGTGCCAGCAGTTACTCGATTAGCGGGTATTACAATGAGCAGTTCTTC
v_call: TRBV6-2/TRBV6-3
d_call: TRBD2
j_call: TRBJ2-1
cdr3_length: 16
clone_size: .

cdr3_aa: CASSFIHTEAFF
cdr3_nt: TGTGCCAGCAGTTTTATCCACACTGAAGCTTTCTTT
v_call: TRBV12-3/TRBV12-4
d_call: .
j_call: TRBJ1-1
cdr3_length: 12
clone_size: .

cdr3_aa: CASSLTGVSEKLFF
cdr3_nt: TGTGCCAGCAGCTTGACAGGGGTGAGCGAAAAACTGTTTTTT
v_call: TRBV13
d_call: TRBD1
j_call: TRBJ1-4
cdr3_length: 14
clone_size: .

cdr3_aa: CASSERRGRGEKLFF
cdr3_nt: TGTGCCAGCAGTGAAAGGAGGGGGCGCGGTGAAAAACTGTTTTTT
v_call: TRBV25-1
d_call: TRBD1
j_call: TRBJ1-4
cdr3_length: 15
clone_size: .

cdr3_aa: CASSSSLCDPGPTATNEKLFF
cdr3_nt: TGTGCCAGCAGTTCCTCTTTGTGCGATCCAGGGCCTACGGCAACTAATGAAAAACTGTTTTTT
v_call: TRBV6-8
d_call: .
j_call: TRBJ1-4
cdr3_length: 21
clone_size: .

cdr3_aa: CASSQEGLAGDITGELFF
cdr3_nt: TGTGCCAGCAGCCAAGAGGGACTAGCGGGAGATATCACCGGGGAGCTGTTTTTT
v_call: TRBV4-2
d_call: TRBD2
j_call: TRBJ2-2
cdr3_length: 18
clone_size: .

cdr3_aa: CASSRSQGSYGYTF
cdr3_nt: TGTGCCAGCAGTCGATCCCAGGGTAGCTATGGCTACACCTTC
v_call: TRBV25-1
d_call: .
j_call: TRBJ1-2
cdr3_length: 14
clone_size: once

cdr3_aa: CASSRPGTHNSPLHF
cdr3_nt: TGTGCCAGCAGCCGCCCAGGCACCCATAATTCACCCCTCCACTTT
v_call: TRBV5-6
d_call: .
j_call: TRBJ1-6
cdr3_length: 15
clone_size: .

cdr3_aa: CASSQAPSGGTEAFF
cdr3_nt: TGCGCCAGCAGCCAAGCCCCTTCAGGGGGTACTGAAGCTTTCTTT
v_call: TRBV4-1
d_call: TRBD1
j_call: TRBJ1-1
cdr3_length: 15
clone_size: .

cdr3_aa: CASSPRLAGDWSYEQYF
cdr3_nt: TGTGCCAGCAGCCCAAGACTAGCGGGAGACTGGTCCTACGAGCAGTACTTC
v_call: TRBV9
d_call: TRBD2
j_call: TRBJ2-7
cdr3_length: 17
clone_size: .

cdr3_aa: CASSFRQDHTDTQYF
cdr3_nt: TGCGCCAGCAGCTTTAGACAGGACCACACAGATACGCAGTATTTT
v_call: TRBV5-1
d_call: .
j_call: TRBJ2-3
cdr3_length: 15
clone_size: .

cdr3_aa: CASSLAPWGLRTDTQYF
cdr3_nt: TGTGCCAGCAGCTTAGCGCCTTGGGGCTTACGCACAGATACGCAGTATTTT
v_call: TRBV7-2
d_call: .
j_call: TRBJ2-3
cdr3_length: 17
clone_size: .

cdr3_aa: CASSYVGQLISNQPQHF
cdr3_nt: TGTGCCAGCAGTTATGTTGGACAGCTTATTAGCAATCAGCCCCAGCATTTT
v_call: TRBV28
d_call: .
j_call: TRBJ1-5
cdr3_length: 17
clone_size: .

cdr3_aa: CASSLGGGGAYEQYF
cdr3_nt: TGTGCCAGCAGCTTAGGGGGCGGGGGAGCCTACGAGCAGTACTTC
v_call: TRBV7-6
d_call: TRBD2
j_call: TRBJ2-7
cdr3_length: 15
clone_size: .

cdr3_aa: CASSAEHATNEKLFF
cdr3_nt: TGTGCCAGCAGCGCCGAGCATGCAACTAATGAAAAACTGTTTTTT
v_call: TRBV9
d_call: .
j_call: TRBJ1-4
cdr3_length: 15
clone_size: once

cdr3_aa: CASSLRAGQSTQYF
cdr3_nt: TGTGCCAGCAGCCTCCGAGCAGGACAGTCTACGCAGTATTTT
v_call: TRBV6-4
d_call: .
j_call: TRBJ2-3
cdr3_length: 14
clone_size: .

cdr3_aa: CATKQGHEPQHF
cdr3_nt: TGTGCCACTAAACAGGGTCACGAGCCCCAGCATTTT
v_call: TRBV19
d_call: .
j_call: TRBJ1-5
cdr3_length: 12
clone_size: many

cdr3_aa: CATSQGVAYEQYF
cdr3_nt: TGTGCCACCAGCCAAGGGGTCGCCTACGAGCAGTACTTC
v_call: TRBV15
d_call: .
j_call: TRBJ2-7
cdr3_length: 13
clone_size: .

cdr3_aa: CASSSRDSYYGYTF
cdr3_nt: TGTGCCAGCAGCTCCCGGGACAGTTACTATGGCTACACCTTC
v_call: TRBV6-5
d_call: TRBD1
j_call: TRBJ1-2
cdr3_length: 14
clone_size: .

cdr3_aa: CASSGRLVPNEQFF
cdr3_nt: TGCGCCAGCAGTGGACGACTAGTCCCTAATGAGCAGTTCTTC
v_call: TRBV10-2
d_call: .
j_call: TRBJ2-1
cdr3_length: 14
clone_size: few

cdr3_aa: CASSAHLRYEQYF
cdr3_nt: TGTGCCAGCAGCGCCCATTTGCGGTACGAGCAGTACTTC
v_call: TRBV7-6
d_call: .
j_call: TRBJ2-7
cdr3_length: 13
clone_size: .

cdr3_aa: CASRAGAQEQYF
cdr3_nt: TGTGCCAGCAGGGCGGGAGCGCAAGAGCAGTACTTC
v_call: TRBV11-2
d_call: TRBD2
j_call: TRBJ2-7
cdr3_length: 12
clone_size: few

cdr3_aa: CASSLVDFDGYTF
cdr3_nt: TGTGCCAGCAGCTTGGTAGATTTCGATGGCTACACCTTC
v_call: TRBV5-6
d_call: .
j_call: TRBJ1-2
cdr3_length: 13
clone_size: .

cdr3_aa: CASRPAGVDTQYF
cdr3_nt: TGTGCCAGCCGTCCCGCGGGAGTAGATACGCAGTATTTT
v_call: TRBV5-5
d_call: TRBD2
j_call: TRBJ2-3
cdr3_length: 13
clone_size: .